A single sample is the source of the 3 T cell receptor beta chains below, sequenced in a study of blood T cells in healthy people across ages (dated by TCRdb to between 2014 and 2017). The library was generated by 5' RACE. Sequencing relied on an Illumina HiSeq 2500. A second PCR of about 6 to 11 cycles was run with a J-beta primer mix and a sample-barcoded 5' primer. TCRdb cleaned the public reads at Q25 with fastp, built clones with MiXCR and kept in-frame beta chains. A single entry per CDR3 protein holds the most common genes and DNA from its merged rows. Here the sample has approximately 850,000 distinct CDR3 sequences; approximately 48% occur a single time. The top ten hold roughly 19% of the sample. Material: blood. These receptors were obtained from a man aged 60 to 75 in good health.

The count of this clonotype is one. A much larger clonotype is one base distant, so this may be a read error. The chain couples TRBV6-6 to TRBJ1-4, with 8 nucleotides matching TRBD1. The CDR3 totals 13 residues. The ends lost 6 bases at V and 7 bases at J; junction bases unmatched: 4. Germline lookup yields CDR1 MNHNY and CDR2 SVGAGI (reference sequence). For the CDR3, the DNA is TGTGCCAGCAGCGCCGACAGGGGTGAAAAACTGTTTTTT. It yields the protein CASSADRGEKLFF.

The CDR3 reads CASSTGTYYEQYF. For the CDR3, the DNA is TGTGCCAGCAGCACCGGGACCTACTACGAGCAGTACTTC. The J gene is TRBJ2-4, the V gene TRBV5-6; D is tentatively TRBD1 or TRBD2 (5 bases each). The J call is doubtful: the DNA matches TRBJ2-7 better. Germline lookup yields CDR1 SGHDT and CDR2 YYEEEE. The CDR3 loop spans 13 amino acids.

The J gene is TRBJ1-2, the V gene TRBV7-2; D possibly corresponds to TRBD1 (5 bases). The V end lost 5 bases, the J end lost 12 bases, and 13 bases lay between the germline ends. Germline V gives CDR1 SGHTA, CDR2 FQGNSA. The CDR3 sequence is 11 residues long. CDR3 DNA: TGTGCCAGCAGCCGTGACAGTGGTCACACCTTC. Its translation is CASSRDSGHTF.